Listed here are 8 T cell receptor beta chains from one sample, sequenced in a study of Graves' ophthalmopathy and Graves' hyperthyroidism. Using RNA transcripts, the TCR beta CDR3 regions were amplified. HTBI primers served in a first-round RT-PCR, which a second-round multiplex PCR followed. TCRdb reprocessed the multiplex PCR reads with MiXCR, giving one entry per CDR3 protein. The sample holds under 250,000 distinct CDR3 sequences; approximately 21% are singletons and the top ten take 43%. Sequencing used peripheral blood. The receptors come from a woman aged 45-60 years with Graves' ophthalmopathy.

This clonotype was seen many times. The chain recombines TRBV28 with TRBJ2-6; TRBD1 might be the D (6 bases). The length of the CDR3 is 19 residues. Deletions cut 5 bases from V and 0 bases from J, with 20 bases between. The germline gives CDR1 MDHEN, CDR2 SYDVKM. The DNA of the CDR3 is TGTGCCAGCAGTCCCCCCCTGGGCAGGGGAAGCTCTGGGGCCAACGTCCTGACTTTC. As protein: CASSPPLGRGSSGANVLTF.

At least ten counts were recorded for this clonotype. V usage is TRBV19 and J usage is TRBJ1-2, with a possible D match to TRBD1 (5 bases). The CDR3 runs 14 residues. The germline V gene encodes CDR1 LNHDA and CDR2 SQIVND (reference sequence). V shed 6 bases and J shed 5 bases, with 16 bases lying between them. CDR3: CASSRDARAYGYTF. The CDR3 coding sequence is TGTGCCAGTAGCCGGGACGCCCGGGCGTATGGCTACACCTTC.

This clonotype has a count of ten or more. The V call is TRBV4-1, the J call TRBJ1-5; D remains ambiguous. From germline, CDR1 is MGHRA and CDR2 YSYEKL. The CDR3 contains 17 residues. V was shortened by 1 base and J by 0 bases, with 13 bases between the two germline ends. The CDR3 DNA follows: TGCGCCAGCAGCCAAGTGATGGGCAGGACTAGCAATCAGCCCCAGCATTTT. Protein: CASSQVMGRTSNQPQHF.

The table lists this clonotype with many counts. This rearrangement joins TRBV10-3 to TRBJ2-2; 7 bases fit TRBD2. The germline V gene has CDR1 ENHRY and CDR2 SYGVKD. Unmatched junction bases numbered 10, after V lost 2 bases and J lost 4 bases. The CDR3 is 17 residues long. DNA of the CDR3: TGTGCCATCAGTGAGCGCGGGGCGGGAGCGGGCACCGGGGAGCTGTTTTTT. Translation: CAISERGAGAGTGELFF.

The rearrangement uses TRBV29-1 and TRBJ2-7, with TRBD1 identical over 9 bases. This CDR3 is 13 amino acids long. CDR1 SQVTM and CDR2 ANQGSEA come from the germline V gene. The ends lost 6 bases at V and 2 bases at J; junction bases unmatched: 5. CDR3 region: CSVGTGQAYEQYF. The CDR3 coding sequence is TGCAGCGTGGGGACAGGGCAGGCCTACGAGCAGTACTTC.

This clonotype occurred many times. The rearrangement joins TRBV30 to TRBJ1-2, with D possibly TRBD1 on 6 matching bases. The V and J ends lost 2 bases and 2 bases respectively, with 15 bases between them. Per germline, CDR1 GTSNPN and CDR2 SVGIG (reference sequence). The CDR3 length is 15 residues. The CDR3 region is CAWSPTGIANYGYTF. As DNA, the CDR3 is TGTGCCTGGAGTCCTACAGGGATTGCCAACTATGGCTACACCTTC.

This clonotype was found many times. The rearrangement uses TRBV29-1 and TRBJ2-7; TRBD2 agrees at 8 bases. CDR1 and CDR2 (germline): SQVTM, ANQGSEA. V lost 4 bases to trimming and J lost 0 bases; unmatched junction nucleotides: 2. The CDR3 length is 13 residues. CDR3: CSVALAASYEQYF. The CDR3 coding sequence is TGCAGCGTTGCACTAGCGGCCTCCTACGAGCAGTACTTC.

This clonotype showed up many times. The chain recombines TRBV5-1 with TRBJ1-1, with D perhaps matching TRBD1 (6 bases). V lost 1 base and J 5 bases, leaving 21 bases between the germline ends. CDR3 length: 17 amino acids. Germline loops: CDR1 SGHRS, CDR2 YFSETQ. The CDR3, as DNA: TGCGCCAGCAGCTTGACAGGGACCCATTCTCTCCCTACTGAAGCTTTCTTT. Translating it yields CASSLTGTHSLPTEAFF.